The 24 T cell receptor beta chains below come from one sample, sequenced in a study of human T cells and chemical hapten exposure. Described time point: pre-sensitization, week 0. The treatment: therapeutic diphenylcyclopropenone sensitization with weekly scalp DPC. One entry per CDR3 protein results from TCRdb running MiXCR on the RACE reads. The sample includes roughly 380,000 distinct CDR3 sequences, 4.5% to 5.5% of them seen just once. The source material was whole blood, sampled in connection with sensitization to the hapten diphenylcyclopropenone (DPC). These TCRs come from a woman aged 45-65 years with alopecia areata. Some clones in this sample may be carry-over from other donors' samples.

The chain has TRBV25-1 and TRBJ1-6; D is undetermined. Per the germline V gene, CDR1 is MGHDK and CDR2 is SYGVNS. The length of the CDR3 is 14 residues. Trimming stripped 0 bases from V and 10 bases from J, with 10 bases between. CDR3 nucleotides: TGTGCCAGCAGTGAATATACCGAGGTCTCACCCCTCCACTTT. Its protein product is CASSEYTEVSPLHF. Full variable domain (remainder filled in from reference TRBV25-1 and TRBJ1-6): EADIYQTPRYLVIGTGKKITLECSQTMGHDKMYWYQQDPGMELHLIHYSYGVNSTEKGDLSSESTVSRIRTEHFPLTLESARPSHTSQYLCASSEYTEVSPLHFGNGTRLTVT.

The table lists this clonotype with many counts. The V gene is TRBV10-3, the J gene TRBJ2-7; 7 bases agree with TRBD1. Germline V gene data show CDR1 as ENHRY and CDR2 as SYGVKD. V shed 9 bases and J 4 bases; nucleotides not matched to a gene: 12. This CDR3 has 14 residues. The DNA for the CDR3 is TGTGCCATATCACAGGGGCTCGTCCGGTACGAGCAGTACTTC. It specifies CAISQGLVRYEQYF.

This clonotype was recorded at least ten times. Here the CDR3 DNA reads TGTGCCAGCAGCTCACGGGGACAGGGAAGCTCCTACGAGCAGTACTTC. This sequence encodes CASSSRGQGSSYEQYF. The chain employs TRBV7-2 and TRBJ2-7; 9 nucleotides match TRBD1. V shed 4 bases, J shed 0 bases, and the junction held 7 bases outside the gene matches. The CDR3 contains 16 residues. The germline V gene has CDR1 SGHTA and CDR2 FQGNSA.

This clonotype was seen at least ten times. One end of the junction fails to match germline, which may point to a read error. The chain joins TRBV6-9 to TRBJ2-7; 11 nucleotides agree with TRBD2. This CDR3 contains 16 residues. Germline V gives CDR1 MNHGY, CDR2 SVAAGI. The CDR3 DNA reads TGTGCCAGCAATTATACCGGGACTAGCGGTTACTACGAGCAGTACTTC. Translation: CASNYTGTSGYYEQYF.

The chain recombines TRBV20-1 with TRBJ2-5, with TRBD2 matching over 7 bases. The CDR3 sequence is 12 residues long. The V gene's germline CDR1 is DFQATT and CDR2 SNEGSKA (reference sequence). V was clipped by 5 bases and J by 5 bases; unmatched bases: 5. The CDR3 here is CSAPLGGETQYF. CDR3 DNA: TGCAGTGCTCCTCTGGGAGGGGAGACCCAGTACTTC.

This clonotype was recorded a few times. The CDR3 is CASSFRDGFYNEQFF. The CDR3 DNA reads TGTGCCAGCAGCTTCCGGGACGGATTTTACAATGAGCAGTTCTTC. V usage is TRBV14 and J usage is TRBJ2-1; D might be TRBD1 or TRBD2, each matching 5 bases. CDR3 length equals 15 residues. V lost 5 bases to trimming and J lost 4 bases, with 15 bases between them. The germline V gene has CDR1 SGHDN and CDR2 FVKESK.

This clonotype was seen at least ten times. An end of the junction does not agree with germline; a read error may underlie this. This rearrangement joins TRBV7-2 to TRBJ2-2; D remains unclear. The CDR3 has 15 residues. CDR1 is SGHTA and CDR2 is FQGNSA in the germline V gene. CDR3 in amino acids: CASSLSGTNTGELFF. The DNA for the CDR3 is TGCGCCAGCAGCTTGTCAGGCACGAACACCGGGGAGCTGTTTTTT.

Ten or more counts support this clonotype. The chain uses TRBV6-2 or TRBV6-3 and TRBJ1-2; no clear D. There are 13 residues in the CDR3. Per the germline V gene, CDR1 is MNHEY and CDR2 is SVGEGT. V was clipped by 6 bases and J by 4 bases, with 12 bases between them. The CDR3 is CASSLDPLYGYTF. The CDR3 DNA reads as TGTGCCAGCAGCCTTGACCCGCTCTATGGCTACACCTTC.

This clonotype was seen a handful of times. The chain has TRBV20-1 and TRBJ2-2; D uncertain. The CDR3 is 13 residues long. Per the germline V gene, CDR1 is DFQATT and CDR2 is SNEGSKA (reference sequence). The V and J ends lost 6 bases and 3 bases respectively, with 11 bases between them. CDR3 bases: TGCAGTGCCCCCCATAGGGACACCGGGGAGCTGTTTTTT. Amino acid sequence: CSAPHRDTGELFF.

This clonotype appeared many times. J is TRBJ1-1 and V is TRBV9; 7 bases match TRBD1. Germline V gene lookup returns CDR1 SGDLS and CDR2 YYNGEE. CDR3 length: 13 residues. V lost 3 bases, J lost 6 bases, and 5 bases stayed unmatched. The CDR3 DNA reads as TGTGCCAGCAGCGCTTGGGACAGAGCTGAAGCTTTCTTT. It encodes CASSAWDRAEAFF.

The chain couples TRBV4-1 to TRBJ1-1; D gene unclear. The germline V and J ends were trimmed by 1 base and 7 bases, with 10 bases remaining between them. The CDR3 is 13 amino acids. Germline values: CDR1 MGHRA, CDR2 YSYEKL. CDR3 loop: CASSQGGRGEAFF. The CDR3 region has the DNA TGCGCCAGCAGCCAAGGAGGACGGGGTGAAGCTTTCTTT.

This CDR3 is CASSYSQEKLFF. The CDR3 DNA reads as TGTGCCAGCAGTTACAGTCAGGAAAAACTGTTTTTT. This chain links TRBV28 with TRBJ1-4; D gene ambiguous. Germline V gene data show CDR1 as MDHEN and CDR2 as SYDVKM. V was trimmed by 4 bases and J by 8 bases, leaving 8 bases between them. The CDR3 runs to 12 residues.

This clonotype showed up many times. The chain employs TRBV3-1 and TRBJ2-6; possibly TRBD1 or TRBD2 for D (5 bases each). This CDR3 region has 16 residues. Germline assignment: CDR1 LGHDT and CDR2 YNNKEL (reference sequence). The V end was cut by 3 bases, the J end by 0 bases, with 9 bases between. CDR3 in amino acids: CASSHDGASGANVLTF. The CDR3 DNA sequence: TGTGCCAGCAGCCATGACGGGGCCTCTGGGGCCAACGTCCTGACTTTC.

This clonotype was seen more than once but under ten times. This sequence joins TRBV5-5 and TRBJ1-5; the D gene is possibly TRBD1 (5 bases). Trimming removed 0 bases from V and 9 bases from J, with 13 bases in between. This CDR3 region has 14 residues. Looked up from germline, CDR1 is SGHKS and CDR2 is YYEKEE (reference sequence). The CDR3 region is CASSLGAGKWPQHF. CDR3 nucleotide sequence: TGTGCCAGCAGCTTGGGTGCAGGGAAGTGGCCCCAGCATTTT.

This clonotype was recorded a few times. This chain uses TRBV13 with TRBJ2-3; D unclear. Per the germline V gene, CDR1 is PRHDT and CDR2 is FYEKMQ (reference sequence). With 5 bases removed from V and 1 base from J, the gap between germline ends came to 13 bases. This CDR3 spans 15 amino acids. For the CDR3, the DNA is TGTGCCAGCAGCGGATCCAGGACCCGCACAGATACGCAGTATTTT. This codes for CASSGSRTRTDTQYF.

This clonotype showed up many times. V is TRBV7-2 and J is TRBJ2-3, with 10 bases identical to TRBD1. Per the germline V gene, CDR1 is SGHTA and CDR2 is FQGNSA. The CDR3 consists of 15 residues. Trimming removed 5 bases from V and 6 bases from J; junction bases left unmatched: 8. CDR3 sequence: CASSGRQGAGDTQYF. CDR3 sequence (DNA): TGTGCCAGCAGCGGCAGACAGGGGGCAGGGGATACGCAGTATTTT.

This clonotype was detected ten times or more. CDR3 coding DNA: TGCGCCAGCACCTTAATCCTTGAAGAGACCCAGTACTTC. It codes for CASTLILEETQYF. The V call is TRBV5-1, the J call TRBJ2-5; the D is unclear. Germline V gene sequence: CDR1 SGHRS, CDR2 YFSETQ. The CDR3 covers 13 residues. V lost 6 bases, J lost 3 bases, and 12 bases lay in between.

This clonotype has at least ten counts. The chain couples TRBV5-1 to TRBJ1-1; D unclear. Trimming removed 4 bases at V and 4 bases at J, with 14 bases between. The CDR3 has 14 amino acids. CDR1 is SGHRS, CDR2 YFSETQ, per germline. CDR3 nucleotides: TGCGCCAGCAGCGTCGCTGGTCGGGGCACTGAAGCTTTCTTT. This translates into CASSVAGRGTEAFF.

This clonotype was seen repeatedly, ten times or more. The chain carries TRBV29-1 and TRBJ1-1; D gene ambiguous. Germline CDR1 reads SQVTM; CDR2 reads ANQGSEA. The CDR3 length is 10 residues. Trimming took off 4 bases at V and 8 bases at J, with 8 bases between the two ends. CDR3 DNA: TGCAGCGTTGCGGCAGCGGAAGCTTTCTTT. Translated: CSVAAAEAFF.

This clonotype was seen a few times. The chain recombines TRBV29-1 with TRBJ2-3; tentatively, D is TRBD2 (5 bases). There are 13 residues in the CDR3. Germline lookup yields CDR1 SQVTM and CDR2 ANQGSEA. Trimming stripped 7 bases from V and 4 bases from J, with 15 bases between. Here the CDR3 DNA reads TGCAGCGGTCCCCGGGGAGCTCCAGATACGCAGTATTTT. Translating it yields CSGPRGAPDTQYF.

This clonotype has ten or more counts. The J gene is TRBJ2-1, the V gene TRBV29-1; tentatively, D is TRBD2 (5 bases). This CDR3 comprises 13 residues. V shed 3 bases and J shed 0 bases, with 6 bases lying between them. The germline gives CDR1 SQVTM, CDR2 ANQGSEA. CDR3 DNA sequence: TGCAGCGTTGAGGAGGACTCCTACAATGAGCAGTTCTTC. This codes for CSVEEDSYNEQFF.

The V gene is TRBV29-1, the J gene TRBJ2-1; 12 bases are shared with TRBD2. Trimming took 2 bases from V and 7 from J; bases not matched to a gene: 3. This CDR3 is 14 amino acids long. Per the germline V gene, CDR1 is SQVTM and CDR2 is ANQGSEA. The CDR3 sequence is CSVERTSGVNEQFF. The CDR3 DNA reads TGCAGCGTTGAACGGACTAGCGGGGTTAATGAGCAGTTCTTC.

This clonotype was detected ten times or more. The V and J genes are TRBV20-1 and TRBJ1-4, with a tentative D call TRBD1 (5 bases). Trimming left V 3 bases short and J 0 bases short, with 11 bases between. CDR1 is DFQATT and CDR2 is SNEGSKA in the germline V gene (reference sequence). The CDR3 loop spans 15 amino acids. The CDR3 nucleotides are TGCAGTGCTAGGGTAGGGACTGCAACTAATGAAAAACTGTTTTTT. Translated: CSARVGTATNEKLFF.

The chain carries TRBV7-9 and TRBJ2-1; 9 positions match TRBD1. The CDR3 is made up of 16 amino acids. V was pared by 1 base and J by 2 bases, with 3 bases of the junction left unmatched. Germline V gene sequence: CDR1 SEHNR, CDR2 FQNEAQ (reference sequence). CDR3 DNA: TGTGCCAGCAGCTTAGAGACAGGGGGACCCTACAATGAGCAGTTCTTC. This sequence encodes CASSLETGGPYNEQFF. The full variable domain, its missing parts supplied by reference TRBV7-9 and TRBJ2-1, is DTGVSQNPRHKITKRGQNVTFRCDPISEHNRLYWYRQTLGQGPEFLTYFQNEAQLEKSRLLSDRFSAERPKGSFSTLEIQRTEQGDSAMYLCASSLETGGPYNEQFFGPGTRLTVL.